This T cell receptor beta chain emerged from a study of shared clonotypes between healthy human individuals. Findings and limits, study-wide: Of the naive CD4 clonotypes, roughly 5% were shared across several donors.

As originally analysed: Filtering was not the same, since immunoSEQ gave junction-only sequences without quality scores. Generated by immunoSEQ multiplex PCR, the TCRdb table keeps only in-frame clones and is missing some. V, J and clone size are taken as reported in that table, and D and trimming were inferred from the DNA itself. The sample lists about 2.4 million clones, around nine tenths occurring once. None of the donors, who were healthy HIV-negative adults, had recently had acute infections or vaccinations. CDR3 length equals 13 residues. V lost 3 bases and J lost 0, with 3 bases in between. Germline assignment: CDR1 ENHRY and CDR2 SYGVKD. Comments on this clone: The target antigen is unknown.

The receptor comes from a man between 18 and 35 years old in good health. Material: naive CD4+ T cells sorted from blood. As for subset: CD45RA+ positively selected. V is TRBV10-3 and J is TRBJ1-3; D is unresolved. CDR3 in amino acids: CAISDLSGNTIYF. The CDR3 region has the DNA TGTGCCATCAGTGACCTCTCTGGAAACACCATATATTTT.